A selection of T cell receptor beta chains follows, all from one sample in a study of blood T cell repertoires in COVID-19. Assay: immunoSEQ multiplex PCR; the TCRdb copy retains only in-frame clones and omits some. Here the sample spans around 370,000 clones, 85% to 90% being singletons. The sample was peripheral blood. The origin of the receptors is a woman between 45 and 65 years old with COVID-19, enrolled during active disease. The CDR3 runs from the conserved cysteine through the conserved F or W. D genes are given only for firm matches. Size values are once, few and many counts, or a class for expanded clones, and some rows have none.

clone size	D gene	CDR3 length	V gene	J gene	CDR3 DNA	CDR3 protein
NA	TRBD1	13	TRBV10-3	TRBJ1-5	TGTGCCAGCAGCAGGGGGAGCAATCAGCCCCAGCATTTT	CASSRGSNQPQHF
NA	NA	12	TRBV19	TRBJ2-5	TGTGCCAGTAGTTTTTCACAAGAGACCCAGTACTTC	CASSFSQETQYF
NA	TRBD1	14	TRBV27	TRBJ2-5	TGTGCCAGCAAGCGGCAGGGGGCTCGAGAGACCCAGTACTTC	CASKRQGARETQYF
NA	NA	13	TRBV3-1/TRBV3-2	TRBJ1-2	TGTGCCAGCAGCCTACAGGACCCATATGGCTACACCTTC	CASSLQDPYGYTF
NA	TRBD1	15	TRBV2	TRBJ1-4	TGTGCCAGCAGTGATACGGGACAGAATAATGAAAAACTGTTTTTT	CASSDTGQNNEKLFF
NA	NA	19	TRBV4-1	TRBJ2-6	TGCGCCAGCAGCCACGACCCAGGGTTTGCGCTCTCTGGGGCCAACGTCCTGACTTTC	CASSHDPGFALSGANVLTF
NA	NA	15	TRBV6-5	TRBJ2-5	TGTGCCAGCAGCGATAACAGGGCCAGGCCAGAGACCCAGTACTTC	CASSDNRARPETQYF
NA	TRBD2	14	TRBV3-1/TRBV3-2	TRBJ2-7	TGTGCCAGCAGCCCGAGGACTAGTACGTTCGAGCAGTACTTC	CASSPRTSTFEQYF
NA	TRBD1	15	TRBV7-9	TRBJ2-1	TGTGCCAGCAGCTTGGGACAGGGGGACATCAATGAGCAGTTCTTC	CASSLGQGDINEQFF
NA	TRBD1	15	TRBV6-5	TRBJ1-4	TGTGCCGGAAATACAGGGGGTGCAACTAATGAAAAACTGTTTTTT	CAGNTGGATNEKLFF
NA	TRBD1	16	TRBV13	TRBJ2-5	TGTGCCAGCAGCCCACCCGGGGCAGGGGGCCGAGGGGCCCAGTACTTC	CASSPPGAGGRGAQYF
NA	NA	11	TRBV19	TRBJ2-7	TGTGCCAGTAGTTTCGGCTACGAGCAGTACTTC	CASSFGYEQYF
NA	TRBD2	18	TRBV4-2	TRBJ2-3	TGTGCCAGCAGTTCAAGACCAAATAGCGGGATAAGCACAGATACGCAGTATTTT	CASSSRPNSGISTDTQYF
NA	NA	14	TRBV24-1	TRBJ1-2	TGTGCCACCAGTGATTTGGGCAGGGAGGATGGCTACACCTTC	CATSDLGREDGYTF
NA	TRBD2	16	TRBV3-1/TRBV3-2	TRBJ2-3	TGTGCCAGCAGCCCCAAGACTAGCGGGAGTACAGATACGCAGTATTTT	CASSPKTSGSTDTQYF
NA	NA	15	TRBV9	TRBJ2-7	TGTGCCAGCAGCGTAGGTATTGCGTCAAACTACGAGCAGTACTTC	CASSVGIASNYEQYF
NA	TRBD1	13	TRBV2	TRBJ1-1	TGTGCCAGCGGCCCGGGACAGGGCCCTGAAGCTTTCTTT	CASGPGQGPEAFF
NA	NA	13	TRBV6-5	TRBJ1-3	TGTGCCACGAGGGACTCTGGGGGAAACACCATATATTTT	CATRDSGGNTIYF
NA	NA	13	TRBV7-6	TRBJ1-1	TGTGCCAGCAGCTTCCTTTCGGGGAATGAAGCTTTCTTT	CASSFLSGNEAFF
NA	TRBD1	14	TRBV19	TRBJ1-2	TGTGCCAGTAGGAGGCCAGGGGGAAACTATGGCTACACCTTC	CASRRPGGNYGYTF
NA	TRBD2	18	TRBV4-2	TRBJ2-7	TGTGCCAGCAGCCATCAAGCCGGGACTAGCGGTAACTCCTACGAGCAGTACTTC	CASSHQAGTSGNSYEQYF
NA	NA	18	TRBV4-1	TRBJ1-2	TGCGCCAGCAGCCAACCGGACTCTGGACTTTGGAGGGACTATGGCTACACCTTC	CASSQPDSGLWRDYGYTF
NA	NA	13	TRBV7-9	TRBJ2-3	TGTGCCAGCAGCTTCGGTAGCGCAGATACGCAGTATTTT	CASSFGSADTQYF
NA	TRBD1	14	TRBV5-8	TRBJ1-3	TGTGCCAGCAGAAATCAGGGGGCTGGAAACACCATATATTTT	CASRNQGAGNTIYF
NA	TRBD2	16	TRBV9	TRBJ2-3	TGTGCCAGCAGCGTAGGAATCGGGAGGGGGACAGATACGCAGTATTTT	CASSVGIGRGTDTQYF
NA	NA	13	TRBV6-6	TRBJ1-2	TGTGCCAGCAGTTACTCTATAGCCGCGGTCTACACCTTC	CASSYSIAAVYTF
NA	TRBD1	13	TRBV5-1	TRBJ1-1	TGCGCCAGCAGGTGGGACAGGAACACTGAAGCTTTCTTT	CASRWDRNTEAFF
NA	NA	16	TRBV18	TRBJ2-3	TGTGCCAGCTCACCAGGAACGGGACTGAGCACAGATACGCAGTATTTT	CASSPGTGLSTDTQYF
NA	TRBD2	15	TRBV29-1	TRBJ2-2	TGCAGCGTCACAGGGACTAGCGGATACACCGGGGAGCTGTTTTTT	CSVTGTSGYTGELFF
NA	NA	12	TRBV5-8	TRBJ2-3	TGTGCCAGCAGTACGGGGTACGATACGCAGTATTTT	CASSTGYDTQYF
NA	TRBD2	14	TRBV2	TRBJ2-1	TGTGCCAGCAGGAAAGGGCTAGCGGGAAATGAGCAGTTCTTC	CASRKGLAGNEQFF
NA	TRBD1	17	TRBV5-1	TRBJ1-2	TGCGCCAGCAGCACCGACAGGGCCGCGGTGGGGGTGGATGGCTACACCTTC	CASSTDRAAVGVDGYTF
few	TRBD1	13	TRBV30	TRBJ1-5	TGTGCCTGGAGTAGACAGGGAGATCAGCCCCAGCATTTT	CAWSRQGDQPQHF
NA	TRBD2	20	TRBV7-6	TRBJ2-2	TGTGCCAGCAGCTCGCGAGCCCTGGGTGGGGGACTAGGGAACACCGGGGAGCTGTTTTTT	CASSSRALGGGLGNTGELFF
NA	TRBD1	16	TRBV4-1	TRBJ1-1	TGCGCCAGCAGCAAACGACAGGGGTCGGGGGCCACTGAAGCTTTCTTT	CASSKRQGSGATEAFF
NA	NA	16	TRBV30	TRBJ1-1	TGTGCCTGGAGTGTTTTACAGCTCCTCGGGGGGACTGAAGCTTTCTTT	CAWSVLQLLGGTEAFF
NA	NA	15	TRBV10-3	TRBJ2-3	TGTGCCATCTCCAGTGGTGGCGGGGGCACAGATACGCAGTATTTT	CAISSGGGGTDTQYF
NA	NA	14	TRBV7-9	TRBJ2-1	TGTGCCAGCAGCTACAGCGGTAACCTCGATGAGCAGTTCTTC	CASSYSGNLDEQFF
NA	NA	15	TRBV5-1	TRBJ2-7	TGCGCCAGCAGCTTGGGTGCAGGGGCTGTTTACGAGCAGTACTTC	CASSLGAGAVYEQYF
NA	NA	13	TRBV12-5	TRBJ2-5	TGTGCTAGTGGTTTGAGGGGGCAAGAGACCCAGTACTTC	CASGLRGQETQYF
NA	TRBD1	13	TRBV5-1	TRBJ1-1	TGCGCCAGCAGCGTTACAGGGGGAACTGAAGCTTTCTTT	CASSVTGGTEAFF
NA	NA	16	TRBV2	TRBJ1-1	TGTGCCAGCATCATCTATCTTTCGAGAGCAGGTCCTGAAGCTTTCTTT	CASIIYLSRAGPEAFF
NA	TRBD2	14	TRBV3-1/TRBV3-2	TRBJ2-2	TGTGCCAGCAGCCGAGCGGGAGAGGACGGGGAGCTGTTTTTT	CASSRAGEDGELFF
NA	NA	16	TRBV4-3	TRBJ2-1	TGCGCCAGCAGCCAAGATAGGGGGTTAAAGTACAATGAGCAGTTCTTC	CASSQDRGLKYNEQFF